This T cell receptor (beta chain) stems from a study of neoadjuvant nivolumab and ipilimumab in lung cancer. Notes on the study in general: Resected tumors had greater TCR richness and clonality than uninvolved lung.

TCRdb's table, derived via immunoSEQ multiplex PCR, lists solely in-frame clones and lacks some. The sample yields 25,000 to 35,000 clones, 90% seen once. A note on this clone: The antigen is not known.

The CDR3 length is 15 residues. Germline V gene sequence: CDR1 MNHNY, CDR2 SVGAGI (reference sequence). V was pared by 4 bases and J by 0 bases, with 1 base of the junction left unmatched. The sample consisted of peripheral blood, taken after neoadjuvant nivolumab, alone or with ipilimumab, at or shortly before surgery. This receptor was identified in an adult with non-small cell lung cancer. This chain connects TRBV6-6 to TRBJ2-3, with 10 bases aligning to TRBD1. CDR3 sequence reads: CASSWGQGSTDTQYF. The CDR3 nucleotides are TGTGCCAGCAGTTGGGGACAGGGGAGCACAGATACGCAGTATTTT.